This is a list of T cell receptor beta chains from one sample in a study of T cells after yellow fever vaccination. TCRdb itself ran the 5' RACE reads through MiXCR, one entry per CDR3 protein. The sample yields some 250,000 distinct CDR3 sequences, approximately 3.5% seen once. The specimen was PBMCs, collected 15 days after the yellow fever booster vaccination. Receptors originate from a man aged 18 to 29 who received the YFV17D yellow fever vaccine. Both conserved end residues are part of each CDR3. A D gene is named only where the DNA matches it firmly. Not all rows give a size; the values are once, few, many and, for expanded clones, a class.

v_call: TRBV14
j_call: TRBJ2-1
d_call: TRBD2
clone_size: many
cdr3_aa: CASSRALAGGHYNEQFF
cdr3_nt: TGTGCCAGCAGCCGCGCCCTAGCGGGGGGGCATTACAATGAGCAGTTCTTC

v_call: TRBV20-1
j_call: TRBJ1-1
d_call: -
clone_size: few
cdr3_aa: CSASGARKTEAFF
cdr3_nt: TGCAGTGCTTCGGGGGCTCGGAAAACTGAAGCTTTCTTT

v_call: TRBV12-3/TRBV12-4
j_call: TRBJ2-3
d_call: TRBD2
clone_size: many
cdr3_aa: CASSFLLAGTDTQYF
cdr3_nt: TGTGCCAGCAGTTTTCTGCTAGCGGGCACAGATACGCAGTATTTT

v_call: TRBV20-1
j_call: TRBJ2-7
d_call: -
clone_size: many
cdr3_aa: CSAKQGWAPYEQYF
cdr3_nt: TGCAGTGCTAAACAGGGTTGGGCGCCATACGAGCAGTACTTC

v_call: TRBV7-3
j_call: TRBJ2-3
d_call: TRBD2
clone_size: many
cdr3_aa: CASSAKTSGADTQYF
cdr3_nt: TGTGCCAGCAGCGCGAAGACTAGCGGGGCGGATACGCAGTATTTT

v_call: TRBV7-9
j_call: TRBJ1-2
d_call: -
clone_size: many
cdr3_aa: CASSILRSTTTNYGYTF
cdr3_nt: TGTGCCAGCAGCATCCTAAGATCTACTACAACTAACTATGGCTACACCTTC

v_call: TRBV4-1
j_call: TRBJ2-7
d_call: -
clone_size: many
cdr3_aa: CASSRSPPASYEQYF
cdr3_nt: TGCGCCAGCAGCCGTAGCCCGCCGGCCTCCTACGAGCAGTACTTC

v_call: TRBV7-9
j_call: TRBJ1-1
d_call: -
clone_size: many
cdr3_aa: CASSFQGRTTEAFF
cdr3_nt: TGTGCCAGCAGCTTCCAGGGGCGAACGACTGAAGCTTTCTTT

v_call: TRBV14
j_call: TRBJ2-3
d_call: -
clone_size: many
cdr3_aa: CASSQVPRGTDTQYF
cdr3_nt: TGTGCCAGCAGCCAAGTTCCGAGGGGGACAGATACGCAGTATTTT

v_call: TRBV5-4
j_call: TRBJ2-3
d_call: -
clone_size: -
cdr3_aa: CASSFEESGPLTDTQYF
cdr3_nt: TGTGCCAGCAGCTTTGAGGAATCAGGGCCGTTGACAGATACGCAGTATTTT

v_call: TRBV5-1
j_call: TRBJ2-3
d_call: -
clone_size: many
cdr3_aa: CASSPWGASTDTQYF
cdr3_nt: TGCGCCAGCAGCCCGTGGGGGGCCAGCACAGATACGCAGTATTTT

v_call: TRBV5-1
j_call: TRBJ2-6
d_call: TRBD1
clone_size: many
cdr3_aa: CASSWDSLFRGNVLTF
cdr3_nt: TGCGCCAGCAGCTGGGACAGCCTATTCCGGGGCAACGTCCTGACTTTC

v_call: TRBV5-5
j_call: TRBJ1-4
d_call: -
clone_size: many
cdr3_aa: CASKGLPNEKLFF
cdr3_nt: TGTGCCAGCAAGGGATTGCCTAATGAAAAACTGTTTTTT

v_call: TRBV5-1
j_call: TRBJ2-7
d_call: TRBD1
clone_size: many
cdr3_aa: CASHDRGEQYF
cdr3_nt: TGCGCCAGCCACGACAGGGGAGAGCAGTACTTC

v_call: TRBV15
j_call: TRBJ2-7
d_call: -
clone_size: many
cdr3_aa: CATSPGTAYEQYF
cdr3_nt: TGTGCCACCAGTCCTGGTACGGCCTACGAGCAGTACTTC

v_call: TRBV6-5
j_call: TRBJ2-3
d_call: -
clone_size: many
cdr3_aa: CASSYWGGRTDTQYF
cdr3_nt: TGTGCCAGCAGTTACTGGGGGGGGCGGACAGATACGCAGTATTTT

v_call: TRBV11-2
j_call: TRBJ2-2
d_call: -
clone_size: many
cdr3_aa: CASSLDYSQITGELFF
cdr3_nt: TGTGCCAGCAGCTTAGATTACAGCCAGATAACCGGGGAGCTGTTTTTT

v_call: TRBV9
j_call: TRBJ2-5
d_call: TRBD2
clone_size: many
cdr3_aa: CASSVEGAGGRETQYF
cdr3_nt: TGTGCCAGCAGCGTAGAGGGTGCGGGGGGCCGAGAGACCCAGTACTTC

v_call: TRBV24-1
j_call: TRBJ2-3
d_call: -
clone_size: many
cdr3_aa: CAIARTGQDTQYF
cdr3_nt: TGTGCCATCGCTAGAACAGGGCAAGATACGCAGTATTTT

v_call: TRBV6-2/TRBV6-3
j_call: TRBJ1-5
d_call: -
clone_size: many
cdr3_aa: CASSYFSRVGKKGNQPQHF
cdr3_nt: TGTGCCAGCAGTTACTTCTCCCGGGTGGGGAAAAAAGGCAATCAGCCCCAGCATTTT